Below, 14 T cell receptor beta chains from the same sample are listed, as sequenced in a study of T-cell memory formation after mild COVID-19. Using its own MiXCR run on the 5' RACE reads, TCRdb lists one record per CDR3 protein. The sample includes approximately 150,000 distinct CDR3 sequences, over 10% of them seen just once. The sequenced sample was PBMCs or a T cell subset sorted from them (not recorded which). The receptors here all came from a man younger than 35 who had mild COVID-19 (a few samples of this study predate the infection). Cell type and time point are not known.

This clonotype was found a few times. The chain links TRBV7-9 to TRBJ2-3; possible D gene TRBD2, 5 bases. CDR1 is SEHNR and CDR2 is FQNEAQ in the germline V gene (reference sequence). The V and J ends lost 5 bases and 8 bases respectively, with 8 bases between them. The CDR3 runs to 11 residues. In nucleotides, the CDR3 is TGTGCCAGCAGCCCTCGGGGTACGCAGTATTTT. Translation: CASSPRGTQYF.

This clonotype was seen only a few times. The rearrangement uses TRBV6-5 and TRBJ2-3; a weak D match, TRBD1 (5 bases). The CDR3 covers 15 residues. In germline, CDR1 is MNHEY, CDR2 SVGAGI. Trimming took 9 bases from V and 0 from J, leaving 16 bases between them. Written as DNA, the CDR3 is TGTGCCAGTGCGAAACAGGCAACTAGCACAGATACGCAGTATTTT. Protein: CASAKQATSTDTQYF.

There are a few counts of this clonotype. V is TRBV20-1 and J is TRBJ2-7, with D possibly being TRBD2 (7 bases). Germline V CDR1 and CDR2: DFQATT, SNEGSKA (reference sequence). This CDR3 is built from 13 residues. Trimming removed 3 bases at V and 2 bases at J, with 11 bases between. CDR3 sequence reads: CSASGGPTYEQYF. DNA for the CDR3: TGCAGTGCTAGCGGGGGGCCCACCTACGAGCAGTACTTC.

This clonotype was seen at least ten times. This rearrangement joins TRBV6-5 to TRBJ1-6; a possible D gene is TRBD1 (5 bases). The CDR3 is 15 amino acids. V was shortened by 4 bases and J by 10 bases, with 17 bases between the two germline ends. CDR1 and CDR2 (germline): MNHEY, SVGAGI. CDR3 protein: CASSLKWGLDSPLHF. Written as DNA, the CDR3 is TGTGCCAGCAGTTTGAAGTGGGGCCTCGACTCACCCCTCCACTTT.

The CDR3 loop is CASRPSLAKNIQYF. The CDR3 DNA follows: TGTGCCAGCAGGCCGAGCCTAGCCAAAAACATTCAGTACTTC. The chain combines TRBV2 with TRBJ2-4; D not resolved. The V gene lost 6 bases and the J gene lost 0 bases, with 9 bases spanning the gap. CDR3 length equals 14 residues. Germline CDR1 reads SNHLY; CDR2 reads FYNNEI.

The V call is TRBV18, the J call TRBJ1-6; D gene ambiguous. Germline V gene sequence: CDR1 KGHSH, CDR2 LQKENI. The V gene lost 3 bases and the J gene lost 8 bases, with 8 bases spanning the gap. This CDR3 spans 13 amino acids. Here the CDR3 reads CASSPNDDSPLHF. The CDR3 coding sequence is TGTGCCAGCTCACCGAACGACGATTCACCCCTCCACTTT. Full variable domain (outside the CDR3, taken from reference TRBV18 and TRBJ1-6): NAGVMQNPRHLVRRRGQEARLRCSPMKGHSHVYWYRQLPEEGLKFMVYLQKENIIDESGMPKERFSAEFPKEGPSILRIQQVVRGDSAAYFCASSPNDDSPLHFGNGTRLTVT.

V usage is TRBV7-2 and J usage is TRBJ2-7, with D possibly TRBD1 on 5 matching bases. The CDR3 has 13 residues. The germline V and J ends were trimmed by 4 bases and 5 bases, with 12 bases remaining between them. Germline CDR1 SGHTA, CDR2 FQGNSA. The chain's CDR3 is CASSSLARDEQYV. The CDR3, as DNA: TGTGCCAGCAGCTCCCTTGCCAGGGACGAGCAGTACGTC.

This clonotype came up a few times. V gene TRBV28 combines with J gene TRBJ1-6; perhaps TRBD1 as D (5 bases). Per the germline V gene, CDR1 is MDHEN and CDR2 is SYDVKM. The CDR3 length is 14 residues. Trimming took 7 bases from V and 10 from J, leaving 17 bases between them. CDR3 loop: CASTTAMGESPLHF. The CDR3 nucleotides are TGTGCCAGCACGACAGCTATGGGAGAATCACCCCTCCACTTT.

In DNA, the CDR3 is TGTGCCAGCAGCCCAGCAAGGGCGAACACTGAAGCTTTCTTT. Its protein product is CASSPARANTEAFF. The chain carries TRBV9 and TRBJ1-1; no firm D call. Germline CDR1 and CDR2: SGDLS and YYNGEE. The CDR3 covers 14 residues. Trimming left V 4 bases short and J 1 base short, with 11 bases between.

This clonotype rates as medium-sized. The chain couples TRBV5-8 to TRBJ1-2; D may be TRBD1 (5 bases). V was trimmed by 1 base and J by 8 bases, leaving 12 bases between them. The CDR3 has 13 amino acids. Germline V gene lookup returns CDR1 SGHTS and CDR2 YDEGEE. The CDR3 loop reads CASSLYAGPGYTF. The CDR3 bases are TGTGCCAGCAGCTTGTACGCAGGGCCAGGCTACACCTTC.

This clonotype appeared many times. The gene calls are TRBV2 and TRBJ1-2; no reliable D call. This CDR3 is 11 amino acids long. V was shortened by 8 bases and J by 1 base, with 5 bases between the two germline ends. The V gene's germline CDR1 is SNHLY and CDR2 FYNNEI. CDR3 in amino acids: CASAVNYGYTF. CDR3 in DNA: TGTGCCAGCGCCGTTAACTATGGCTACACCTTC.

V and J are TRBV5-1 and TRBJ1-4; D gene ambiguous. Looked up from germline, CDR1 is SGHRS and CDR2 is YFSETQ. V was shortened by 4 bases and J by 0 bases, with 10 bases between the two germline ends. The CDR3 sequence is 15 residues long. This CDR3 reads CASSRTLATNEKLFF. CDR3 nucleotides: TGCGCCAGCAGCCGGACTCTTGCAACTAATGAAAAACTGTTTTTT.

The chain recombines TRBV7-2 with TRBJ2-5; 12 bases match TRBD2. Germline-derived CDR1 and CDR2 are SGHTA and FQGNSA. The CDR3 is 14 residues long. V lost 3 bases to trimming and J lost 5 bases; unmatched junction nucleotides: 1. The CDR3, as DNA: TGTGCCAGCAGCTTCGGACTAGCGGGGGAGACCCAGTACTTC. Its protein product is CASSFGLAGETQYF.

The chain joins TRBV7-6 to TRBJ1-1; D perhaps matches TRBD1 (6 bases). CDR3 length equals 16 residues. The germline V gene has CDR1 SGHVS and CDR2 FNYEAQ. V was pared by 1 base and J by 0 bases, with 12 bases between. The CDR3 DNA follows: TGTGCCAGCAGCTTAGTTCAGGGGAAGATGAACACTGAAGCTTTCTTT. Amino acid sequence: CASSLVQGKMNTEAFF.